The next 20 T cell receptor beta chains were all read from a single sample in a study of T cells in Graves' hyperthyroidism and ophthalmopathy. Authors of the study amplified TCR beta CDR3 regions from RNA transcripts. HTBI primers were employed in a first-round RT-PCR of the TCR CDR3. TCRdb ran MiXCR on the multiplex PCR reads and lists one entry per CDR3 protein. The repertoire includes about 840,000 distinct CDR3 sequences, 38% of them detected once, and 8.9% sits in the top ten. Sequencing was done on a sample of blood. The receptor set was obtained from a man aged 18 to 30 with Graves' hyperthyroidism.

This clonotype came up a few times. In DNA, the CDR3 is TGTGCCAGCAGTGGTGACAGGGGGAATCAGCCCCAGCATTTT. It specifies CASSGDRGNQPQHF. The gene calls are TRBV2 and TRBJ1-5, with 9 bases identical to TRBD1. Germline V gene sequence: CDR1 SNHLY, CDR2 FYNNEI. Germline trimming cut 4 bases from V and 4 bases from J; bases unmatched to any gene: 2. The CDR3 runs to 14 residues. Variable domain in full (rest from reference TRBV2 and TRBJ1-5): EPEVTQTPSHQVTQMGQEVILRCVPISNHLYFYWYRQILGQKVEFLVSFYNNEISEKSEIFDDQFSVERPDGSNFTLKIRSTKLEDSAMYFCASSGDRGNQPQHFGDGTRLSIL.

The rearrangement links TRBV7-8 to TRBJ1-5; the match to TRBD1 covers 11 bases. The V gene end was trimmed by 5 bases and the J gene end by 6 bases; junction bases not matched to a gene: 15. Germline values: CDR1 SGHVS, CDR2 FQNEAQ. This CDR3 region has 18 residues. The DNA of the CDR3 is TGTGCCAGCAGCCATAGCGGGGGTAGGGGACAGGGGGTTCAGCCCCAGCATTTT. Translated: CASSHSGGRGQGVQPQHF.

Comment on this clonotype: This may stem from a read error, because a much larger clone lies one nucleotide away. This chain joins TRBV12-3 or TRBV12-4 and TRBJ1-6; TRBD1 matches at 10 bases. There are 15 residues in the CDR3. The CDR3 is CASSQGQGDNSPFHF. The CDR3, as DNA: TGTGCCAGCAGTCAAGGACAGGGGGATAATTCACCCTTCCACTTT.

This clonotype was seen at least ten times. CDR3 sequence reads: CATSRDLGGNSPLHF. The CDR3 nucleotides are TGTGCCACCAGCAGAGATCTCGGGGGGAATTCACCCCTCCACTTT. This chain connects TRBV15 to TRBJ1-6, with D possibly matching TRBD1 (5 bases). Germline CDR1 reads LNHNV; CDR2 reads YYDKDF (reference sequence). The CDR3 runs 15 residues. V gave up 0 bases and J gave up 7 bases, with 10 bases separating them.

There are many counts of this clonotype. This rearrangement joins TRBV7-6 to TRBJ1-1, with D possibly being TRBD1 (5 bases). V lost 6 bases to trimming and J lost 4 bases, with 18 bases between them. The CDR3 has 15 residues. From germline, CDR1 is SGHVS and CDR2 FNYEAQ. The CDR3: CASSESWGKSTEAFF. The CDR3 DNA follows: TGTGCCAGCAGTGAAAGCTGGGGCAAGAGCACTGAAGCTTTCTTT.

Note on this clonotype: This may be a read error, as it is one base from a much larger clone. The genes are TRBV9 and TRBJ1-6; 8 bases are a match to TRBD1. This CDR3 has 15 amino acids. Trimming cost V 2 bases and J 9 bases; bases outside gene matches: 7. Germline V gene sequence: CDR1 SGDLS, CDR2 YYNGEE. The CDR3 loop reads CASSVTGVESSPLHF. The CDR3 bases are TGTGCCAGCAGCGTGACAGGGGTTGAGTCTTCACCCCTCCACTTT.

This clonotype was detected only a few times. The V call is TRBV5-1, the J call TRBJ1-2, with D hard to call. This CDR3 has 14 residues. Germline V gene data show CDR1 as SGHRS and CDR2 as YFSETQ. V gave up 0 bases and J gave up 2 bases, with 8 bases separating them. The CDR3 spells CASSLVGRNYGYTF. CDR3 DNA: TGCGCCAGCAGCTTGGTTGGCAGAAACTATGGCTACACCTTC.

The CDR3 region is CASSLSELTEAFF. CDR3 sequence (DNA): TGTGCCAGCAGTTTATCCGAGCTCACTGAAGCTTTCTTT. The chain is built from TRBV28 and TRBJ1-1; D is undetermined. This CDR3 has 13 residues. CDR1 and CDR2 (germline): MDHEN, SYDVKM. V dropped 1 base and J dropped 4 bases, with 7 bases sitting between them.

This clonotype turned up a few times. The J gene is TRBJ2-7, the V gene TRBV12-3 or TRBV12-4, with 10 bases fitting TRBD1. The V segment lost 8 bases and the J segment 6 bases; nucleotides outside the gene matches: 7. There are 13 residues in the CDR3. The CDR3 DNA sequence: TGTGCCAGCCGGGGACAGGGGCAGGGCGAGCAGTACTTC. This sequence encodes CASRGQGQGEQYF.

The V and J genes are TRBV11-3 and TRBJ1-5, with D tentatively TRBD1 (6 bases). This CDR3 has 15 amino acids. V was trimmed by 3 bases and J by 7 bases, leaving 16 bases between them. Germline values: CDR1 SGHNT, CDR2 YENEEA. CDR3 DNA: TGTGCCAGCAGCTTGGAAAACAGGGTTGACCAGCCCCAGCATTTT. Translating it yields CASSLENRVDQPQHF.

V usage is TRBV5-1 and J usage is TRBJ2-7; D perhaps matches TRBD1 (6 bases). There are 13 residues in the CDR3. Germline-derived CDR1 and CDR2 are SGHRS and YFSETQ. The ends were cut back, 2 bases at V and 4 bases at J, with 10 bases in the middle. DNA of the CDR3: TGCGCCAGCAGCTTTCAGGGGTGGTACGAGCAGTACTTC. It translates to CASSFQGWYEQYF. Full variable domain (outside the CDR3, taken from reference TRBV5-1 and TRBJ2-7): KAGVTQTPRYLIKTRGQQVTLSCSPISGHRSVSWYQQTPGQGLQFLFEYFSETQRNKGNFPGRFSGRQFSNSRSEMNVSTLELGDSALYLCASSFQGWYEQYFGPGTRLTVT.

This clonotype turned up a few times. CDR3 bases: TGCGCCAGCAGCCCAATGGGGCACGGTAAGGGGGCCCGCAACGAGCAGTACTTC. This codes for CASSPMGHGKGARNEQYF. The chain links TRBV5-1 to TRBJ2-7; 7 bases are shared with TRBD1. CDR1 is SGHRS and CDR2 is YFSETQ in the germline V gene. This CDR3 comprises 18 residues. Germline trimming cut 4 bases from V and 5 bases from J; bases unmatched to any gene: 21.

This clonotype came up many times. The chain has TRBV10-3 and TRBJ1-6; D gene ambiguous. The CDR3 runs to 14 residues. Trimming took off 6 bases at V and 7 bases at J, with 13 bases between the two ends. The V gene's germline CDR1 is ENHRY and CDR2 SYGVKD. CDR3 sequence (DNA): TGTGCCATCAGAAGAGGGTCAGACAATTCACCCCTCCACTTT. It codes for CAIRRGSDNSPLHF.

This sequence joins TRBV6-1 and TRBJ2-7; 11 bases are a match to TRBD2. Germline-derived CDR1 and CDR2 are MNHNS and SASEGT. V shed 5 bases and J 0 bases; nucleotides not matched to a gene: 6. This CDR3 is built from 16 residues. CDR3 amino acids: CASSPLAGGISYEQYF. The CDR3 DNA follows: TGTGCCAGCAGTCCGCTAGCGGGGGGCATCTCCTACGAGCAGTACTTC.

The chain has TRBV19 and TRBJ1-6; D is ambiguous. The germline gives CDR1 LNHDA, CDR2 SQIVND (reference sequence). V was trimmed by 6 bases and J by 0 bases, leaving 9 bases between them. This CDR3 is 15 amino acids long. In DNA, the CDR3 is TGTGCCAGTAGGAAACAGAGCTCCTATAATTCACCCCTCCACTTT. This gives the protein CASRKQSSYNSPLHF.

This chain connects TRBV12-3 or TRBV12-4 to TRBJ1-1; the D is unclear. CDR3 length equals 16 residues. V lost 3 bases and J 1 base, leaving 15 bases between the germline ends. This CDR3 reads CASSFPWERENTEAFF. The DNA for the CDR3 is TGTGCCAGCAGTTTCCCCTGGGAGCGGGAGAACACTGAAGCTTTCTTT.

This rearrangement joins TRBV20-1 to TRBJ2-7; 16 bases fit TRBD2. In germline, CDR1 is DFQATT, CDR2 SNEGSKA (reference sequence). V lost 1 base to trimming and J lost 5 bases; unmatched junction nucleotides: 8. This CDR3 has 17 residues. This chain's CDR3 is CSARVPGLAGGPNEQYF. The CDR3 nucleotides read TGCAGTGCTAGAGTTCCGGGACTAGCGGGAGGGCCCAACGAGCAGTACTTC.

The CDR3 reads CASSATGKAFF. The CDR3 DNA sequence: TGTGCCAGCAGTGCGACAGGGAAAGCTTTCTTT. The chain has TRBV12-3 or TRBV12-4 and TRBJ1-1; 7 nucleotides align to TRBD1. Unmatched junction bases numbered 3, after V lost 5 bases and J lost 9 bases. CDR3 length: 11 residues.

The V and J genes are TRBV15 and TRBJ1-3; D remains unclear. CDR3 length equals 16 residues. Trimming shortened V by 3 bases and J by 3 bases, and 15 bases separated the two germline ends. Germline V gene data show CDR1 as LNHNV and CDR2 as YYDKDF (reference sequence). The CDR3, as DNA: TGTGCCACCAGCAGCTCAGTCGCGGGATATGGAAACACCATATATTTT. Protein sequence: CATSSSVAGYGNTIYF.

The chain combines TRBV7-2 with TRBJ1-5; D not resolved. Germline assignment: CDR1 SGHTA and CDR2 FQGNSA. The CDR3 contains 14 residues. The V and J ends lost 4 bases and 0 bases respectively, with 7 bases between them. The CDR3 DNA is TGTGCCAGCAGCTCGACACATAGCAATCAGCCCCAGCATTTT. It codes for CASSSTHSNQPQHF.